This T cell receptor (beta chain) was sequenced during a study of neurological immune-mediated disorders. TCRdb re-analysed the 5' RACE reads in MiXCR, keeping a single row per CDR3 protein. The repertoire holds around 20,000 distinct CDR3 sequences, with 27% as singletons. CDR3 size: 13 residues. Germline CDR1 SGHTA, CDR2 FQGNSA. Trimming left V 5 bases short and J 5 bases short, with 9 bases between. This chain links TRBV7-2 with TRBJ2-2; D remains ambiguous. The origin of this receptor is a man aged 45-65 years with HTLV-1-associated myelopathy (HAM/TSP). The sequencing sample was made of PBMCs. The CDR3 spells CASSPTPTGELFF. CDR3 sequence (DNA): TGTGCCAGCAGCCCTACCCCGACCGGGGAGCTGTTTTTT.